Sequencing of this T cell receptor (beta chain) was carried out in a study of T cell changes during pregnancy in multiple sclerosis. TCRdb's table, derived via immunoSEQ multiplex PCR, lists solely in-frame clones and lacks some. The data show 27,000 or so clones, more than 70% seen once. V lost 5 bases, J lost 2 bases, and 15 bases lay in between. This CDR3 is 15 amino acids long. Germline CDR1 SGHAT, CDR2 FQNNGV. This clone has a single count. The sequence derives from a female donor with multiple sclerosis, enrolled in a pregnancy study. The source was CD8+ T cells from peripheral blood mononuclear cells, collected in the second trimester of pregnancy. The chain couples TRBV11-2 to TRBJ1-1, with a possible D match to TRBD1 (5 bases). The CDR3 sequence: CASSPLTGSNTEAFF. Here the CDR3 DNA reads TGTGCCAGCAGCCCACTAACAGGATCAAACACTGAAGCTTTCTTT.